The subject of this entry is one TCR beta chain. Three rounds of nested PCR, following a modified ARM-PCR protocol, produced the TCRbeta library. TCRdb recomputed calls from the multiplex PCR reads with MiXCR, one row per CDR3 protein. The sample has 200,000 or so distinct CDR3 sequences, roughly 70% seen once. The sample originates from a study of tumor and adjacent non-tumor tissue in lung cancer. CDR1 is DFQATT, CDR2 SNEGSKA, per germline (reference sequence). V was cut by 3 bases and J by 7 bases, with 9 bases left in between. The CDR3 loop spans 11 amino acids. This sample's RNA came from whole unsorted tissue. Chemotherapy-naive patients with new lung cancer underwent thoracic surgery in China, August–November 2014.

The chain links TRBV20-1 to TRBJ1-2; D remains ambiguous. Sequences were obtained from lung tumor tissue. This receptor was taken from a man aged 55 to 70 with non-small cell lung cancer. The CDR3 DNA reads TGCAGTGCTAGCGATTTCGGTGGCTACACCTTC. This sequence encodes CSASDFGGYTF.